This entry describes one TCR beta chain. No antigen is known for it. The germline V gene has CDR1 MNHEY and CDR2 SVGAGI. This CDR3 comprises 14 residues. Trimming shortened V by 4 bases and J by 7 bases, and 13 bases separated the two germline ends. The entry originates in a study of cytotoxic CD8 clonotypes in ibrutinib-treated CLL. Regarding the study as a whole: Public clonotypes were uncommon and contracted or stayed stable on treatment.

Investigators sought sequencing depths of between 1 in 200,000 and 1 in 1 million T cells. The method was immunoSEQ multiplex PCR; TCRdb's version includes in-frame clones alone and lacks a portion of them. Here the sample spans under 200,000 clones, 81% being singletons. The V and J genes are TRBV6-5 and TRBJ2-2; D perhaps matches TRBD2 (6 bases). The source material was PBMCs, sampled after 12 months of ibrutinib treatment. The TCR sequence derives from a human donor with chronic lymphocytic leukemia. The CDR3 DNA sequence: TGTGCCAGCAGTTCCTCATGGACTATCGGGGAGCTGTTTTTT. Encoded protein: CASSSSWTIGELFF.